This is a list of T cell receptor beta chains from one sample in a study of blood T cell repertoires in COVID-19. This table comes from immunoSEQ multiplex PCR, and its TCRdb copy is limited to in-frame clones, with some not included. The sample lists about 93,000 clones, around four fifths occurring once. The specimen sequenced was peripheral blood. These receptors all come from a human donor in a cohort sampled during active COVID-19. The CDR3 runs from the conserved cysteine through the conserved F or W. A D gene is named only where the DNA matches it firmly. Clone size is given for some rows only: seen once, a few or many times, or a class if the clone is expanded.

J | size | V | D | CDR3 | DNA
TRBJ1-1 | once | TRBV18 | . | CASSYREGDTEAFF | TGTGCCAGCTCGTACAGGGAAGGCGACACTGAAGCTTTCTTT
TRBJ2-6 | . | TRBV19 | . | CASSIRSSGANVLTF | TGTGCCAGTAGTATTCGTTCCTCTGGGGCCAACGTCCTGACTTTC
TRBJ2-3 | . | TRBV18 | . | CASSPAEADTQYF | TGTGCCAGCTCACCAGCCGAGGCAGATACGCAGTATTTT
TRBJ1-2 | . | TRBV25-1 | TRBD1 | CASSAQGVHYGYTF | TGTGCCAGCAGTGCCCAGGGGGTTCACTATGGCTACACCTTC
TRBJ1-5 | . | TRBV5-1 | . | CASSLAPHQPQHF | TGCGCCAGCAGCTTGGCTCCTCATCAGCCCCAGCATTTT
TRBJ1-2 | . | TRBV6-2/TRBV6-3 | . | CASSRSPNWMGYTF | TGTGCCAGCAGTAGGAGCCCCAATTGGATGGGCTACACCTTC
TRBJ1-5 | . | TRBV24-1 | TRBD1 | CATSPRDRGNQPQHF | TGTGCCACCAGCCCCCGGGACAGGGGAAATCAGCCCCAGCATTTT
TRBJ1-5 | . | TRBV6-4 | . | CASSANHQPQHF | TGTGCCAGCAGCGCTAATCATCAGCCCCAGCATTTT
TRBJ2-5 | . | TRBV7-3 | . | CASSMGPGETQYF | TGTGCCAGCAGCATGGGCCCTGGGGAGACCCAGTACTTC
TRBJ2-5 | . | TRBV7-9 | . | CASSILETQYF | TGTGCCAGCAGCATCCTGGAGACCCAGTACTTC
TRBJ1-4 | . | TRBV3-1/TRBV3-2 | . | CASSQGAFEKLFF | TGTGCCAGCAGCCAGGGGGCCTTTGAAAAACTGTTTTTT
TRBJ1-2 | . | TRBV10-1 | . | CASSANRDYGYTF | TGCGCCAGCAGTGCAAACAGGGATTATGGCTACACCTTC
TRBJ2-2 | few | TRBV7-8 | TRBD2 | CASSPLKGLAGIYPSPKNTGELFF | TGTGCCAGCAGCCCCCTCAAGGGACTAGCGGGCATCTACCCGTCCCCAAAAAACACCGGGGAGCTGTTTTTT
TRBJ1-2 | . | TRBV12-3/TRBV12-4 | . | CASSAGEYGYTF | TGTGCCAGCAGTGCAGGGGAGTATGGCTACACCTTC
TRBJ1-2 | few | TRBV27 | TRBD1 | CASSPGGLSGYTF | TGTGCCAGCAGTCCAGGGGGGTTGAGCGGCTACACCTTC
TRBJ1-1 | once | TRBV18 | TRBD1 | CASSPDRGNTEAFF | TGTGCCAGCTCACCGGACAGGGGGAACACTGAAGCTTTCTTT
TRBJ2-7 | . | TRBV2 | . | CASSGGTYEQYF | TGTGCCAGCAGTGGAGGTACCTACGAGCAGTACTTC
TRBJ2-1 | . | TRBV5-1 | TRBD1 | CASSATGSVVNEQFF | TGCGCCAGCAGCGCGACAGGGTCTGTTGTCAATGAGCAGTTCTTC
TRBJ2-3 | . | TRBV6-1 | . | CASSEWRGVTDTQYF | TGTGCCAGCAGTGAATGGAGGGGCGTCACAGATACGCAGTATTTT
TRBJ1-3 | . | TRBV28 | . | CASSSSGSGNTIYF | TGTGCCAGCAGCTCGTCAGGCTCTGGAAACACCATATATTTT
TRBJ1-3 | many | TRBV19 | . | CASSDGASGNTIYF | TGTGCCAGTAGTGATGGGGCCTCTGGAAACACCATATATTTT
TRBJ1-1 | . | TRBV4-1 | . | CASSLLGTEAFF | TGCGCCAGCAGCCTCCTCGGCACTGAAGCTTTCTTT
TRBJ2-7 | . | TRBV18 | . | CASSRGRLYEQYF | TGTGCCAGCTCACGTGGCAGGCTATACGAGCAGTACTTC
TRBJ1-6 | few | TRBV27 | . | CASSSGMWNSPLHF | TGTGCCAGCAGTTCCGGGATGTGGAATTCACCCCTCCACTTT
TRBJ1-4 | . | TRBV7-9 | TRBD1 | CASSLDRGRTNEKLFF | TGTGCCAGCAGCTTAGACAGGGGGCGGACTAATGAAAAACTGTTTTTT
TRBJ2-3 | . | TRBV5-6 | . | CASKQGTPSTDTQYF | TGTGCCAGTAAACAGGGAACCCCGAGCACAGATACGCAGTATTTT
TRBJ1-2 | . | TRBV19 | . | CASSIASYGYTF | TGTGCCAGTAGTATCGCTAGCTATGGCTACACCTTC
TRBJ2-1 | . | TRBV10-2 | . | CASSDWVAPSGYEQFF | TGCGCCAGCAGTGATTGGGTAGCGCCCTCAGGATATGAGCAGTTCTTC
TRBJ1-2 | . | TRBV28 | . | CASSLFGEDWYGYTF | TGTGCCAGCAGTTTATTCGGGGAGGATTGGTATGGCTACACCTTC
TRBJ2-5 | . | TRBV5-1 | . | CASSLEGRAAETQYF | TGCGCCAGCAGCTTGGAAGGCAGGGCGGCGGAGACCCAGTACTTC
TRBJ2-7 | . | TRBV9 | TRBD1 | CASSVDTGGEQYF | TGTGCCAGCAGCGTTGATACAGGGGGGGAGCAGTACTTC
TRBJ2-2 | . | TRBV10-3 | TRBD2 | CAISERAGGATGELFF | TGTGCCATCAGTGAACGAGCGGGAGGCGCCACCGGGGAGCTGTTTTTT
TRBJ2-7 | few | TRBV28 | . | CASSLSAYEQYF | TGTGCCAGCAGTTTATCAGCCTACGAGCAGTACTTC
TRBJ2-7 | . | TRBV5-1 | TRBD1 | CASSLSTGVEQYF | TGCGCCAGCAGCTTATCGACAGGGGTCGAGCAGTACTTC
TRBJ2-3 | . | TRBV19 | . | CASSLWSSSTDTQYF | TGTGCCAGTAGCCTCTGGAGCTCTAGCACAGATACGCAGTATTTT
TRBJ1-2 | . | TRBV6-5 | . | CASSYSSARGYGYTF | TGTGCCAGCAGTTACTCGTCTGCGCGGGGCTATGGCTACACCTTC
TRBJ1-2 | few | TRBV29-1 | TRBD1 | CSVSNGQGWSGYTF | TGCAGCGTTTCAAACGGACAGGGGTGGAGTGGCTACACCTTC
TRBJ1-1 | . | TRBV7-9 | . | CASGTIRGLGTEAFF | TGTGCCAGTGGGACTATACGGGGATTGGGGACTGAAGCTTTCTTT
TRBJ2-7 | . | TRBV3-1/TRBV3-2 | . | CASSPTPNYEQYF | TGTGCCAGCAGCCCGACACCTAACTACGAGCAGTACTTC
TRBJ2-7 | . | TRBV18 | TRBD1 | CASSPGQVNEQYF | TGTGCCAGCTCACCGGGACAGGTGAACGAGCAGTACTTC
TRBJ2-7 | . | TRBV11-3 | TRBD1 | CASSLIVGNRGSEEQYF | TGTGCCAGCAGCTTAATCGTCGGTAACAGGGGAAGTGAGGAGCAGTACTTC
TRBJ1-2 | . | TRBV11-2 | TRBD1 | CASSWTGNGYTF | TGTGCCAGCAGCTGGACAGGGAATGGCTACACCTTC
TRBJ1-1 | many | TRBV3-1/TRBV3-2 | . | CASSQGSHAGTPFF | TGTGCCAGCAGCCAAGGGTCGCATGCAGGGACTCCTTTCTTT
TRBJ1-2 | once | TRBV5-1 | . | CASSPIQVNYGYTF | TGCGCCAGCAGCCCGATACAGGTGAACTATGGCTACACCTTC
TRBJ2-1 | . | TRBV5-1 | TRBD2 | CASSLGPAGAYNEQFF | TGCGCCAGCAGCTTGGGGCCAGCGGGGGCCTACAATGAGCAGTTCTTC
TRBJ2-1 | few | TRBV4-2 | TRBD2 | CASSQRVAGGYNEQFF | TGTGCCAGCAGCCAGAGGGTAGCGGGAGGGTACAATGAGCAGTTCTTC
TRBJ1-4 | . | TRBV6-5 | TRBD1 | CASSLSGTGNEKLFF | TGTGCCAGCAGCCTATCCGGGACAGGAAATGAAAAACTGTTTTTT
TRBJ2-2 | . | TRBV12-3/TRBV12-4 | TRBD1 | CATGTGGPGELFF | TGTGCCACCGGGACAGGGGGCCCCGGGGAGCTGTTTTTT
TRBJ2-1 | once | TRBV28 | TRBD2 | CASSYRLAAYNEQFF | TGTGCCAGCAGCTATCGGCTAGCGGCTTACAATGAGCAGTTCTTC
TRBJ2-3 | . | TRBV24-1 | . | CATSDYATSLTQYF | TGTGCCACCAGTGATTACGCGACTAGTCTGACGCAGTATTTT
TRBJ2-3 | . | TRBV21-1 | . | CASSQVRESADTQYF | TGTGCCAGCAGCCAGGTGCGGGAGTCGGCAGATACGCAGTATTTT
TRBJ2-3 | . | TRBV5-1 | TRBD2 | CASSGGSGRADTQYF | TGCGCCAGCAGCGGGGGTAGCGGGAGGGCAGATACGCAGTATTTT
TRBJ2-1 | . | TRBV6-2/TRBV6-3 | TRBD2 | CASSLAGVGNEQFF | TGTGCCAGCAGTTTAGCGGGAGTCGGAAATGAGCAGTTCTTC